A single sample gave rise to the 26 T cell receptor beta chains below, sequenced in a study of blood T cell repertoires in COVID-19. Clones were read by immunoSEQ multiplex PCR, and TCRdb kept only the in-frame ones, dropping some. The sample holds about 36,000 clones, about 83% seen once. The sequenced sample consisted of peripheral blood. The receptors originated from a man aged 60 to 75 with active COVID-19.

The chain uses TRBV21-1 and TRBJ2-7; the table's D call TRBD1 went unverified against the DNA. TRBV21-1 is noted as a pseudogene. The CDR3 consists of 17 residues. CDR3 nucleotide sequence: TGTGCCAGCAGCATAAGGGGGGGGATGGACAGGGTCCACGAGCAGTACTTC. It encodes CASSIRGGMDRVHEQYF.

This clone came up a few times. J is TRBJ2-2 and V is TRBV18, with D uncertain. CDR1 is KGHSH and CDR2 is LQKENI in the germline V gene. V shed 6 bases and J shed 0 bases, with 14 bases lying between them. The CDR3 is made up of 16 amino acids. CDR3: CASSPRSPSNTGELFF. In DNA form, the CDR3 reads TGTGCCAGCTCTCCCAGGTCCCCGTCGAACACCGGGGAGCTGTTTTTT.

The chain uses TRBV4-2 and TRBJ1-1; D gene uncertain. Germline CDR1 and CDR2: LGHNA and YNFKEQ. CDR3 length equals 13 residues. Trimming shortened V by 6 bases and J by 0 bases, and 8 bases separated the two germline ends. The CDR3 DNA sequence: TGTGCCAGCAGGCAGGTTTTGAACACTGAAGCTTTCTTT. It translates to CASRQVLNTEAFF.

V and J are TRBV6-4 and TRBJ1-2, with D perhaps TRBD1 (6 bases). CDR3 length: 15 amino acids. Germline V gives CDR1 MRHNA, CDR2 SNTAGT. V lost 2 bases and J 8 bases, leaving 18 bases between the germline ends. CDR3 DNA sequence: TGTGCCAGCAGTGACGCCCCGGGGGGGCTGAACGGCTACACCTTC. Protein product: CASSDAPGGLNGYTF.

The chain couples TRBV10-1 to TRBJ2-3, with 8 bases aligning to TRBD2. The V gene's germline CDR1 is WNHNN and CDR2 SYGVQD (reference sequence). J lost 4 bases, V lost 4 bases, and 7 bases had no gene match. The CDR3 is 15 amino acids. Written as DNA, the CDR3 is TGCGCCAGCAGTGTCCAGCGGGAGTGCTCAGATACGCAGTATTTT. Its translation is CASSVQRECSDTQYF.

This chain links TRBV15 with TRBJ2-7; TRBD1 agrees at 7 bases. This CDR3 contains 14 residues. Germline CDR1 and CDR2: LNHNV and YYDKDF (reference sequence). V gave up 0 bases and J gave up 2 bases; unmatched junction bases: 1. The DNA of the CDR3 is TGTGCCACCAGCAGAGAGACAGGGCCCTACGAGCAGTACTTC. Encoded protein: CATSRETGPYEQYF.

In its sample, this clone was seen once. This chain uses TRBV5-6 with TRBJ2-5; TRBD2 is a possible D gene (6 bases). Per germline, CDR1 SGHDT and CDR2 YYEEEE. This CDR3 comprises 13 residues. Trimming removed 2 bases from V and 5 bases from J, with 10 bases in between. CDR3 region: CASSFDGRETQYF. The CDR3 bases are TGTGCCAGCAGCTTTGATGGGAGGGAGACCCAGTACTTC.

V usage is TRBV2 and J usage is TRBJ2-5; a possible D gene is TRBD1 (5 bases). Per the germline V gene, CDR1 is SNHLY and CDR2 is FYNNEI. CDR3 length equals 12 residues. V lost 4 bases and J 4 bases, leaving 7 bases between the germline ends. This chain's CDR3 is CASSGTGETQYF. CDR3 DNA: TGTGCCAGCAGTGGCACAGGAGAGACCCAGTACTTC.

The table lists this clone with a few counts. The genes are TRBV10-3 and TRBJ2-2; 14 bases fit TRBD2. The CDR3 spans 16 residues. Germline-derived CDR1 and CDR2 are ENHRY and SYGVKD. V was clipped by 8 bases and J by 1 base; unmatched bases: 3. The CDR3 loop is CAIRGTSGRNTGELFF. CDR3 in DNA: TGTGCCATCCGCGGGACTAGCGGGAGGAACACCGGGGAGCTGTTTTTT.

The rearrangement uses TRBV19 and TRBJ2-1; TRBD2 matches 12 bases. V lost 6 bases, J lost 6 bases, and 6 bases stayed unmatched. Germline CDR1 LNHDA, CDR2 SQIVND (reference sequence). CDR3 length equals 15 residues. The CDR3 region has the DNA TGTGCCAGTAGCCCTACTAGCGGGGGGACCAATGAGCAGTTCTTC. Translating gives CASSPTSGGTNEQFF.

This clone was found a few times. The chain uses TRBV6-5 and TRBJ1-3; D unclear. The V gene's germline CDR1 is MNHEY and CDR2 SVGAGI. The CDR3 is 14 amino acids. The ends were cut back, 4 bases at V and 0 bases at J, with 7 bases in the middle. DNA of the CDR3: TGTGCCAGCAGTTCGAGCTACTCTGGAAACACCATATATTTT. Residues: CASSSSYSGNTIYF.

V usage is TRBV3-1 (or the pseudogene TRBV3-2) and J usage is TRBJ2-5, with TRBD2 identical over 9 bases. Losses at the gene ends were 0 bases for V and 7 bases for J; bases not matched to a gene: 9. Germline values: CDR1 LGHDT, CDR2 YNNKEL (reference sequence). The CDR3 loop spans 16 amino acids. CDR3 in amino acids: CASSQDRLAVKGTQYF. CDR3 coding DNA: TGTGCCAGCAGCCAAGATCGACTAGCGGTGAAGGGGACCCAGTACTTC.

The chain combines TRBV7-9 with TRBJ2-7; 14 nucleotides align to TRBD2. Germline CDR1 SEHNR, CDR2 FQNEAQ (reference sequence). This CDR3 has 16 residues. V lost 0 bases to trimming and J lost 2 bases; unmatched junction nucleotides: 0. The CDR3 loop reads CASSLAGLAGAYEQYF. CDR3 coding DNA: TGTGCCAGCAGCTTAGCGGGACTAGCGGGAGCCTACGAGCAGTACTTC.

The chain combines TRBV10-3 with TRBJ1-2; D gene unclear. This CDR3 has 15 residues. V dropped 3 bases and J dropped 1 base, with 12 bases sitting between them. CDR1 and CDR2 from the germline V gene are ENHRY and SYGVKD. This chain's CDR3 is CAISDPSTGNYGYTF. Here the CDR3 DNA reads TGTGCCATCAGTGACCCCTCGACTGGTAACTATGGCTACACCTTC.

This clone has just a few counts. The V call is TRBV6-1, the J call TRBJ2-7; no reliable D call. Germline CDR1 MNHNS, CDR2 SASEGT. The ends were cut back, 2 bases at V and 12 bases at J, with 14 bases in the middle. CDR3 length: 12 amino acids. The DNA of the CDR3 is TGTGCCAGCAGTGAATGGGCAGAGTCCGGGTACTTC. Protein sequence: CASSEWAESGYF.

This clone was seen more than once but under ten times. The CDR3 nucleotides are TGTGCCAGCAGTTTAGGGCAGGGGCATGAGCAGTTCTTC. This sequence encodes CASSLGQGHEQFF. J is TRBJ2-1 and V is TRBV12-3 or TRBV12-4; the D gene is possibly TRBD1 (6 bases). V lost 1 base and J lost 8, with 9 bases in between. The CDR3 contains 13 residues.

This chain connects TRBV5-1 to TRBJ2-7, with 11 bases lining up with TRBD2. CDR1 is SGHRS and CDR2 is YFSETQ in the germline V gene. Trimming at V came to 6 bases and at J to 1 base, leaving 9 bases not matched to a gene. The CDR3 is made up of 16 amino acids. The CDR3 is CASTPTSGIRSYEQYF. The CDR3 nucleotides read TGCGCCAGCACCCCGACTAGCGGGATTCGGTCCTACGAGCAGTACTTC.

The rearrangement uses TRBV7-8 and TRBJ2-7; a possible D gene is TRBD1 (5 bases). CDR1 is SGHVS, CDR2 FQNEAQ, per germline. V was shortened by 5 bases and J by 0 bases, with 14 bases between the two germline ends. This CDR3 is built from 15 residues. The CDR3 DNA reads as TGTGCCAGCAGCCCCGTCCTTGACAGCTCCTACGAGCAGTACTTC. Protein sequence: CASSPVLDSSYEQYF.

The genes are TRBV11-2 and TRBJ1-4, with D perhaps matching TRBD1 (5 bases). The CDR3 has 15 amino acids. The germline CDR1 and CDR2 sequences are SGHAT and FQNNGV. The V end was cut by 0 bases, the J end by 5 bases, with 10 bases between. The CDR3, as DNA: TGTGCCAGCAGCTTAGATACACAGGAGAATGAAAAACTGTTTTTT. The encoded protein is CASSLDTQENEKLFF.

The chain links TRBV19 to TRBJ1-1; a possible D gene is TRBD1 (5 bases). The germline V gene has CDR1 LNHDA and CDR2 SQIVND (reference sequence). V lost 1 base, J lost 7 bases, and 13 bases lay in between. CDR3 size: 14 residues. The CDR3 sequence: CASSIGVGGFEAFF. In DNA, the CDR3 is TGTGCCAGTAGTATAGGGGTCGGGGGGTTTGAAGCTTTCTTT. Looking up the rest from reference TRBV19 and TRBJ1-1 gives the full variable domain: DGGITQSPKYLFRKEGQNVTLSCEQNLNHDAMYWYRQDPGQGLRLIYYSQIVNDFQKGDIAEGYSVSREKKESFPLTVTSAQKNPTAFYLCASSIGVGGFEAFFGQGTRLTVV.

This clone was seen only a few times. The germline gene is not matched at one end of the junction; a read error may be the cause. V usage is TRBV30 and J usage is TRBJ2-1; 8 nucleotides agree with TRBD2. Germline V CDR1 and CDR2: GTSNPN, SVGIG (reference sequence). The CDR3 covers 13 residues. CDR3 region: CAWKAGAGGYEVF. DNA for the CDR3: TGTGCCTGGAAAGCTGGGGCGGGAGGCTACGAGGTCTTC.

This rearrangement joins TRBV7-9 to TRBJ2-1, with 7 nucleotides matching TRBD1. V lost 11 bases and J lost 0; bases outside the gene matches: 10. CDR1 and CDR2 from the germline V gene are SEHNR and FQNEAQ (reference sequence). There are 15 residues in the CDR3. The CDR3 region has the DNA TGTGCCGGCGTCACAGGGGCGAGCTCCTACAATGAGCAGTTCTTC. Encoded protein: CAGVTGASSYNEQFF.

In regard to this clone: This specimen includes other DNA sequences encoding the same CDR3. V and J are TRBV12-3 or TRBV12-4 and TRBJ1-1, with 7 bases fitting TRBD1. CDR3 length equals 12 residues. The trim removed 6 bases at V and 4 bases at J, leaving 2 bases unmatched. This CDR3 is CASSPGGTEAFF. DNA for the CDR3: TGTGCCAGCAGCCCAGGGGGCACTGAAGCTTTCTTT.

This chain connects TRBV7-9 to TRBJ1-1; TRBD1 might be the D (6 bases). The germline V and J ends were trimmed by 2 bases and 6 bases, with 13 bases remaining between them. CDR3 size: 14 residues. Germline loops: CDR1 SEHNR, CDR2 FQNEAQ (reference sequence). In DNA, the CDR3 is TGTGCCAGCAGCTTACGAGGGGGTGTAGCTGAAGCTTTCTTT. Protein sequence: CASSLRGGVAEAFF.

The chain couples TRBV18 to TRBJ2-6, with 9 bases lining up with TRBD1. From germline, CDR1 is KGHSH and CDR2 LQKENI. The J segment lost 0 bases and the V segment lost 6 bases, leaving 3 bases of the junction unmatched. The CDR3 runs 16 residues. The CDR3 sequence is CASSLQGASGANVLTF. CDR3 nucleotide sequence: TGTGCCAGCTCGCTACAGGGGGCCTCTGGGGCCAACGTCCTGACTTTC.

The chain employs TRBV11-2 and TRBJ2-5; 12 positions agree with TRBD1. Germline CDR1 is SGHAT and CDR2 is FQNNGV. Unmatched junction bases numbered 6, after V lost 5 bases and J lost 5 bases. There are 15 residues in the CDR3. The CDR3 sequence: CASSDGTGGWETQYF. The CDR3 DNA sequence: TGTGCCAGCAGCGATGGGACAGGGGGCTGGGAGACCCAGTACTTC.